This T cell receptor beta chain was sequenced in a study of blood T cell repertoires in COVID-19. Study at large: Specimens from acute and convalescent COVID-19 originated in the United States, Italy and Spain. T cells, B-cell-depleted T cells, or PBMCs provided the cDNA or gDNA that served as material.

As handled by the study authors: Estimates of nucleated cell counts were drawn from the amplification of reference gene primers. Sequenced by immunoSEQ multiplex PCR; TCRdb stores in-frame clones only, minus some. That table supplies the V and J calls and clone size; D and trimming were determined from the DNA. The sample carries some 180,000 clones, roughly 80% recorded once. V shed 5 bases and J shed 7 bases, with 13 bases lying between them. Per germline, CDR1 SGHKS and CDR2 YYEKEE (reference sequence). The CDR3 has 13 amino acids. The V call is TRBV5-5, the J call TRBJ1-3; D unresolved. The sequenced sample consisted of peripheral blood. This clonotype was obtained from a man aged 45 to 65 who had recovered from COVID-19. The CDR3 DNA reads TGTGCCAGCAGTTCCGATCAGTGGAACACCATATATTTT. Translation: CASSSDQWNTIYF.